One and the same sample provided the 10 T cell receptor beta chains below, sequenced in a study of regulatory T cells in long-lasting Graves disease. The time point here: persistent/refractory GD, antithyroid drugs over 5 years with positive TRAb. RNA isolated from PBMCs was used to make the TCR library. CDR3-region Arm-PCR and iRepertoire HTBI primers produced the TCR beta libraries. Each CDR3 protein gets one entry after TCRdb re-called the multiplex PCR reads with MiXCR. The sample shows 430,000 or so distinct CDR3 sequences, 20% to 25% of them seen only once. Here the sequenced sample was peripheral blood mononuclear cells (PBMCs), taken when the disease was refractory, from a patient treated with antithyroid drugs. Receptors originate from a female donor with Graves disease.

This clonotype was picked up many times. This chain uses TRBV2 with TRBJ1-5, with D perhaps matching TRBD1 (5 bases). The CDR3 covers 16 residues. The germline V gene has CDR1 SNHLY and CDR2 FYNNEI. Trimming pared 0 bases from V and 2 bases from J, leaving 11 bases between. CDR3 in amino acids: CASSEALGVGNQPQHF. DNA for the CDR3: TGTGCCAGCAGTGAAGCGCTGGGGGTAGGCAATCAGCCCCAGCATTTT.

Many counts were recorded for this clonotype. The J gene is TRBJ2-7, the V gene TRBV27, with 8 bases aligning to TRBD1. V lost 6 bases to trimming and J lost 5 bases; unmatched junction nucleotides: 6. This CDR3 comprises 13 residues. From germline, CDR1 is MNHEY and CDR2 SMNVEV (reference sequence). CDR3 DNA: TGTGCCAGCAGACAGGGGGGAAAGGACGAGCAGTACTTC. It codes for CASRQGGKDEQYF.

This clonotype showed up just a few times. Here the CDR3 reads CATRSRDRPYEQYF. CDR3 nucleotide sequence: TGTGCCACACGGTCCCGGGACAGACCCTACGAGCAGTACTTC. This chain joins TRBV19 and TRBJ2-7; 7 bases map to TRBD1. Trimming cost V 10 bases and J 2 bases; bases outside gene matches: 11. The length of the CDR3 is 14 residues. The germline V gene has CDR1 LNHDA and CDR2 SQIVND (reference sequence).

This clonotype showed up many times. This chain joins TRBV2 and TRBJ2-7, with a possible D match to TRBD1 (5 bases). CDR3 size: 12 residues. Germline values: CDR1 SNHLY, CDR2 FYNNEI. The ends were cut back, 7 bases at V and 3 bases at J, with 10 bases in the middle. The CDR3 here is CASKGSLYEQYF. The CDR3 region has the DNA TGTGCCAGCAAGGGGTCACTCTACGAGCAGTACTTC. Full variable domain (outside the CDR3, taken from reference TRBV2 and TRBJ2-7): EPEVTQTPSHQVTQMGQEVILRCVPISNHLYFYWYRQILGQKVEFLVSFYNNEISEKSEIFDDQFSVERPDGSNFTLKIRSTKLEDSAMYFCASKGSLYEQYFGPGTRLTVT.

Turning to this clonotype: Possible read error: a much larger clone is one base away. V gene TRBV28 combines with J gene TRBJ1-1; 11 bases match TRBD1. This CDR3 spans 16 amino acids. The ends lost 7 bases at V and 4 bases at J; junction bases unmatched: 11. Germline assignment: CDR1 MDHEN and CDR2 SYDVKM. CDR3 in DNA: TGTGCCAGCACCCCTCCCCCGGGGACAGGGGGCACTGAAGCTTTCTTT. This encodes CASTPPPGTGGTEAFF. The full variable domain, completed using reference TRBV28 and TRBJ1-1, is DVKVTQSSRYLVKRTGEKVFLECVQDMDHENMFWYRQDPGLGLRLIYFSYDVKMKEKGDIPEGYSVSREKKERFSLILESASTNQTSMYLCASTPPPGTGGTEAFFGQGTRLTVV.

The V and J genes are TRBV7-9 and TRBJ2-3; D is tentatively TRBD1 or TRBD2 (5 bases each). Germline lookup yields CDR1 SEHNR and CDR2 FQNEAQ (reference sequence). The CDR3 loop spans 15 amino acids. V was cut by 8 bases and J by 5 bases, with 20 bases left in between. For the CDR3, the DNA is TGTGCCAGCCATCTGAGGGGCCCCAAGGTAGATACGCAGTATTTT. Translated, it gives CASHLRGPKVDTQYF.

This chain joins TRBV3-1 and TRBJ1-5; perhaps TRBD1 as D (5 bases). V shed 4 bases and J shed 5 bases, with 21 bases lying between them. The CDR3 consists of 17 residues. Germline-derived CDR1 and CDR2 are LGHDT and YNNKEL (reference sequence). The CDR3 sequence: CASSPYQGRKGDQPQHF. The CDR3 nucleotides are TGTGCCAGCAGCCCTTACCAGGGCAGGAAAGGGGATCAGCCCCAGCATTTT.

This clonotype has a handful of counts. The gene calls are TRBV19 and TRBJ2-7; D is uncertain. The V end lost 6 bases, the J end lost 0 bases, and 9 bases lay between the germline ends. Germline CDR1 and CDR2: LNHDA and SQIVND (reference sequence). The CDR3 totals 13 residues. The CDR3 is CASRSKSSYEQYF. The CDR3 region has the DNA TGTGCCAGTAGGTCGAAGAGCTCCTACGAGCAGTACTTC.

With regard to this clonotype: A much larger clone lies one base from this, so it may be a read error. It is likely a read error, because the conserved phenylalanine at the end of the CDR3 is missing. The genes are TRBV19 and TRBJ2-2, with 8 bases fitting TRBD2. The junction had 5 bases not matched to a gene; V was cut back by 1 base and J by 4 bases. CDR1 is LNHDA, CDR2 SQIVND, per germline (reference sequence). The CDR3 sequence is 16 residues long. The chain's CDR3 is CASSIAGTRFTGELFC. The CDR3 nucleotides are TGTGCCAGTAGTATAGCAGGGACTAGGTTCACCGGGGAGCTGTTTTGT.

Only a few counts were recorded for this clonotype. This sequence joins TRBV9 and TRBJ2-5, with TRBD2 identical over 12 bases. Trimming took 4 bases from V and 3 from J; bases not matched to a gene: 7. This CDR3 contains 16 residues. Germline V gives CDR1 SGDLS, CDR2 YYNGEE. The CDR3: CASSPSGRALEETQYF. CDR3 coding DNA: TGTGCCAGCAGCCCTAGCGGGAGGGCCTTGGAAGAGACCCAGTACTTC.